These T cell receptor beta chains were read from a single sample in a study of CD8 T cells in Susac syndrome. TCRdb processed the immunoSEQ multiplex PCR reads anew with MiXCR; each CDR3 protein has one entry. This table holds approximately 190,000 distinct CDR3 sequences, under 97% found once. Sequenced sample: CD4+ T cells from PBMCs. The origin of the receptors is a human donor with Susac syndrome. Both conserved end residues are part of each CDR3. The D gene is left open where the match is weak. Not all rows give a size; the values are once, few, many and, for expanded clones, a class.

DNA	CDR3	D	V	J	size	length
TGCGCCAGCAGCCAAAATCAAGGGGGTTTGGGTGAAAAACTGTTTTTT	CASSQNQGGLGEKLFF	NA	TRBV4-3	TRBJ1-4	once	16
TGTGCCAGCAGCTTAAGGCAGGGCTCTGGGGCCAACGTCCTGACTTTC	CASSLRQGSGANVLTF	NA	TRBV7-3	TRBJ2-6	NA	16
TGCAGCGTTGCCAAGCAGGGGAACTACGAGCAGTACTTC	CSVAKQGNYEQYF	NA	TRBV29-1	TRBJ2-7	NA	13
TGTGCCAGCAGCCCCCTGAGAGTGGAGCAGTTCTTC	CASSPLRVEQFF	NA	TRBV7-2	TRBJ2-1	NA	12
TGCAGCGTTGAAGATCGTGGGGCGACCCAGTACTTC	CSVEDRGATQYF	NA	TRBV29-1	TRBJ2-5	NA	12
TGTGCCAGCAGTTTTCAGGGTCGGCAGTTCTTC	CASSFQGRQFF	NA	TRBV28	TRBJ2-1	NA	11
TGTGCCAGCAGTCTAGCGACTTTCCCGGAGACCCAGTACTTC	CASSLATFPETQYF	NA	TRBV25-1	TRBJ2-5	NA	14
TGTGCCAGCAGCCGAACTGGGACAGGGGCCTCCTACGAGCAGTACTTC	CASSRTGTGASYEQYF	TRBD1	TRBV3-1	TRBJ2-7	NA	16
TGTGCCAGTAGTAATCGACAGAGAGATACGCAGTATTTT	CASSNRQRDTQYF	NA	TRBV19	TRBJ2-3	NA	13
TGCAGTGCTAGACTAGGGACAGCTTTTTCAACTAATGAAAAACTGTTTTTT	CSARLGTAFSTNEKLFF	TRBD1	TRBV20-1	TRBJ1-4	NA	17
TGCAGTGTCGGGCCCGCTGCGGCGCGGAGCAATGAGCAGTTCTTC	CSVGPAAARSNEQFF	NA	TRBV20-1	TRBJ2-1	NA	15
TGCAGTGCTATGGCAGCCGCAACTAATGAAAAACTGTTTTTT	CSAMAAATNEKLFF	NA	TRBV20-1	TRBJ1-4	NA	14
TGTGCCTGGAGTGTAGGGCTCCACAATGAGCAGTTCTTC	CAWSVGLHNEQFF	NA	TRBV30	TRBJ2-1	NA	13
TGTGCCACCAGCAGAGGAGACCGGTGGATCGCTGAAGCTTTCTTT	CATSRGDRWIAEAFF	NA	TRBV15	TRBJ1-1	NA	15
TGCGCCAGCAGCTTGAGGGACGCAGAAGATACGCAGTTTTTT	CASSLRDAEDTQFF	NA	TRBV5-1	TRBJ2-3	NA	14
TGCGCCAGCAGCCACTCTAGGGGACAGGGTTCCGGGGAGCTGTTTTTT	CASSHSRGQGSGELFF	TRBD1	TRBV4-1	TRBJ2-2	NA	16
TGTGCCAGCAACACAGGGAGGCCCTACAATGAGCAGTTCTTC	CASNTGRPYNEQFF	NA	TRBV28	TRBJ2-1	NA	14
TGTGCCAGCAGTTTAGGGGATCAGCCCCAGCATTTT	CASSLGDQPQHF	NA	TRBV12-3/TRBV12-4	TRBJ1-5	few	12
TGCAGCGGTACAGGGGTCGATGAAGCTTTCTTT	CSGTGVDEAFF	TRBD1	TRBV29-1	TRBJ1-1	NA	11
TGTGCCAGCAGCCAAGTTGGTAGCGGGGGCCCGGGCGAGCAGTACTTC	CASSQVGSGGPGEQYF	TRBD2	TRBV4-2	TRBJ2-7	NA	16
TGTGCCAGCAGCTTTGGGTTTTCGGGCTATGGCTACACCTTC	CASSFGFSGYGYTF	NA	TRBV5-8	TRBJ1-2	NA	14
TGTGCCAGCAGTTTAGCTAGTTTATACACAGATACGCAGTATTTT	CASSLASLYTDTQYF	NA	TRBV28	TRBJ2-3	NA	15
TGTGCCAGCAGTTCCCCCCGATTGGACAGGATCGGCAATGAGCAGTTCTTC	CASSSPRLDRIGNEQFF	TRBD1	TRBV28	TRBJ2-1	NA	17
TGTGCCAGCAGCCAAATCCCTGGAGGGGCGAACACTGAAGCTTTCTTT	CASSQIPGGANTEAFF	NA	TRBV3-1	TRBJ1-1	NA	16
TGCAGTGCTAGAAGGCAGACATCACCCTCGCCCCAGCATTTT	CSARRQTSPSPQHF	NA	TRBV20-1	TRBJ1-5	NA	14
TGTGCCAGCAGCCGCCGGGACAGGGCGGATGGCTACACCTTC	CASSRRDRADGYTF	TRBD1	TRBV7-9	TRBJ1-2	NA	14